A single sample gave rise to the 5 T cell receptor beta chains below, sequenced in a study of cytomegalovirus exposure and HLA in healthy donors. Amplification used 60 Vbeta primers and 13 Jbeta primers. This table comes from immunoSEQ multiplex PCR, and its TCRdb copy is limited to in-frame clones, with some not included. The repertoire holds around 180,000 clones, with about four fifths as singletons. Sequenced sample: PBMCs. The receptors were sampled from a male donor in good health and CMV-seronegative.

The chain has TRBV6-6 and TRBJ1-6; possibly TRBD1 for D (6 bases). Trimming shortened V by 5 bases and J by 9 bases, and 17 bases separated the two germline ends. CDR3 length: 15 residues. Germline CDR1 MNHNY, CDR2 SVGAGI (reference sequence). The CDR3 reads CASSNDGQKGSPLHF. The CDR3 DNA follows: TGTGCCAGCAGTAACGACGGACAGAAGGGTTCACCCCTCCACTTT.

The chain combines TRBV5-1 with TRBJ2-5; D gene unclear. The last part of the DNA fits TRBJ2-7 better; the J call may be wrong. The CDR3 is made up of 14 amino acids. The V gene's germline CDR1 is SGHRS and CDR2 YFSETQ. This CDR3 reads CASSLARISYEQYF. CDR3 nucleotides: TGCGCCAGCAGCTTGGCTCGCATCTCCTACGAGCAGTACTTC.

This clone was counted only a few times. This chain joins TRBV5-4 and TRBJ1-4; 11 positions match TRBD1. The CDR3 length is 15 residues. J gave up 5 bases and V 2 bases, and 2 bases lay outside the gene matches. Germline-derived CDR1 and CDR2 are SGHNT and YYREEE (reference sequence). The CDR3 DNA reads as TGTGCCAGCAGCTTCAGGACAGGGGGCAATGAAAAACTGTTTTTT. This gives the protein CASSFRTGGNEKLFF.

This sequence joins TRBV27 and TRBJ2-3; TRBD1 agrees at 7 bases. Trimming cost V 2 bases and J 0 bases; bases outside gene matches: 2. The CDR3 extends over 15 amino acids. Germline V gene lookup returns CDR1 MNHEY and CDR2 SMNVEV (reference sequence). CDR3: CASSLGRGSTDTQYF. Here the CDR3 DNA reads TGTGCCAGCAGTTTAGGCAGGGGGAGCACAGATACGCAGTATTTT.

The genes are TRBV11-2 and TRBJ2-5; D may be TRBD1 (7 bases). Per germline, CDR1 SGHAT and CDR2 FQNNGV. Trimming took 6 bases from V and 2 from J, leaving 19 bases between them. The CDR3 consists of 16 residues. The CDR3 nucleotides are TGTGCCAGCAGTAAGGAGGGGGCAAGGGTGCAAGAGACCCAGTACTTC. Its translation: CASSKEGARVQETQYF.